These T cell receptor beta chains were read from a single sample in a study of blood T cell repertoires in COVID-19. Clones were read by immunoSEQ multiplex PCR, and TCRdb kept only the in-frame ones, dropping some. Of some 150,000 clones listed, around 82% were seen once; the top ten hold about 1.2%. The sample taken for sequencing was peripheral blood. Source of these receptors: a man in his 60s who had recovered from COVID-19. The CDR3 runs from the conserved cysteine through the conserved F or W. D genes are given only for firm matches. The listing skips clone size in some rows; elsewhere it reads once, few, many or a size class.

J gene,clone size,D gene,V gene,CDR3 DNA,CDR3 protein
TRBJ2-3,-,-,TRBV7-3,TGTGCCAGCAGCTTAACCCGAGGGGGGGATGATACGCAGTATTTT,CASSLTRGGDDTQYF
TRBJ1-5,-,-,TRBV6-5,TGTGCCAGCACTGCGGGGGGTTATAGCAATCAGCCCCAGCATTTT,CASTAGGYSNQPQHF
TRBJ2-7,-,-,TRBV5-4,TGTGCCAGCAGCTTGGCCGCGGGGACCTACGAGCAGTACTTC,CASSLAAGTYEQYF
TRBJ2-7,-,TRBD1,TRBV5-1,TGCGCCAGCAGCTTGGGGGGGACAGGACAATACGAGCAGTACTTC,CASSLGGTGQYEQYF
TRBJ1-1,-,TRBD1,TRBV19,TGTGCCAGTCGGGGCCAGGGGGTAGGAAACACTGAAGCTTTCTTT,CASRGQGVGNTEAFF
TRBJ1-1,few,-,TRBV11-2,TGTGCCAGCAGCTTCCAGGGGAGTTGGACTGAAGCTTTCTTT,CASSFQGSWTEAFF
TRBJ2-3,few,-,TRBV2,TGTGCCAGCAGTCCTCCTTTCACAGATACGCAGTATTTT,CASSPPFTDTQYF
TRBJ1-5,few,TRBD1,TRBV19,TGTGCCAGTAGTGGGTTACAGGGGGCAAGTAGCAATCAGCCCCAGCATTTT,CASSGLQGASSNQPQHF
TRBJ1-2,-,TRBD1,TRBV27,TGTGCCAGCAGTTTGGAGGGACAGGGTCGCCTGGGCTACACCTTC,CASSLEGQGRLGYTF
TRBJ1-1,-,TRBD1,TRBV7-2,TGTGCCAGCAGTACTCAGGGGGGCACTGAAGCTTTCTTT,CASSTQGGTEAFF
TRBJ1-1,few,-,TRBV5-1,TGCGCCAGCAGCCGCCAGGATACAGGGCTGAACACTGAAGCTTTCTTT,CASSRQDTGLNTEAFF
TRBJ2-2,-,TRBD1,TRBV4-2,TGTGCCAGCAGCCATGCCCCGGGACAGGGTCTCACCGGGGAGCTGTTTTTT,CASSHAPGQGLTGELFF
TRBJ2-3,-,-,TRBV6-5,TGTGCCAGCAGCAGGCGGACAGGAGGGGATACGCAGTATTTT,CASSRRTGGDTQYF
TRBJ1-6,-,TRBD1,TRBV4-1,TGCGCCAGCAGCCAAGAATTTGGGACAGGGCTTAATTCACCCCTCCACTTT,CASSQEFGTGLNSPLHF
TRBJ1-5,few,TRBD1,TRBV7-9,TGTGCCAGCAGCCCAACCGGACAGGGGCACGATCAGCCCCAGCATTTT,CASSPTGQGHDQPQHF
TRBJ1-1,-,-,TRBV5-1,TGCGCCAGCAGCGCTTTAGGCCAGGGGTACACTGAAGCTTTCTTT,CASSALGQGYTEAFF
TRBJ1-3,once,-,TRBV19,TGTGCCACCTACCCCGCAGGGGCGGAAAACACCATATATTTT,CATYPAGAENTIYF
TRBJ1-2,-,-,TRBV19,TGTGCCAGTACCCCACAAGTCGGGCAGGGGAATAACTATGGCTACACCTTC,CASTPQVGQGNNYGYTF
TRBJ1-2,-,TRBD1,TRBV30,TGTGCCAGGAGTAAACAGGGGGCGGTTGATGGCTACACCTTC,CARSKQGAVDGYTF
TRBJ2-7,-,-,TRBV27,TGTGCCAGCAGGCGAGAACGGGGGACCTCCGAGCAGTACTTC,CASRRERGTSEQYF
TRBJ2-4,-,-,TRBV5-8,TGTGCCTCTCAGAAGAGGGTGCTAGCCAAAAACATTCAGTACTTC,CASQKRVLAKNIQYF
TRBJ2-7,-,TRBD1,TRBV7-6,TGTGCCAGCAGCTTAGCCGACAGGGAAAGCTACGAGCAGTACTTC,CASSLADRESYEQYF
TRBJ2-1,-,TRBD1,TRBV11-3,TGTGCCAGCAGCCGCAACGACAGGGGGTCGGGTGAGCAGTTCTTC,CASSRNDRGSGEQFF